This TCR beta chain was sequenced during a study of blood T cells in healthy people across ages. With 6 bases clipped from V and 1 base from J, the junction kept 5 bases outside the gene matches. This CDR3 has 15 amino acids. Germline-derived CDR1 and CDR2 are SEHNR and FQNEAQ (reference sequence). A J-beta primer mix and a sample-barcoded 5' primer were used in a second PCR of about 7 to 12 cycles. All cDNA molecules were each tagged by a template-switch adaptor with 12 random nucleotides. TCRdb fed the 5' RACE reads into MiXCR, producing one record per CDR3 protein. The table shows 850,000 to 1,000,000 distinct CDR3 sequences, with 40% to 60% occurring only once.

This sequence originates from a young man in good health. The rearrangement joins TRBV7-9 to TRBJ2-2; 7 positions match TRBD1. The sample was blood. In DNA form, the CDR3 reads TGTGCCAGCAGTGCAGGGGGTCGGAACACCGGGGAGCTGTTTTTT. Protein sequence: CASSAGGRNTGELFF. Complete variable domain (other parts from reference TRBV7-9 and TRBJ2-2): DTGVSQNPRHKITKRGQNVTFRCDPISEHNRLYWYRQTLGQGPEFLTYFQNEAQLEKSRLLSDRFSAERPKGSFSTLEIQRTEQGDSAMYLCASSAGGRNTGELFFGEGSRLTVL.